This T cell receptor (beta chain) was found in a study of T cell responses to AZD1222 COVID-19 vaccine (dated by TCRdb to about 2021). For the wider study: A total of about 230 trial participants underwent TCR sequencing, of whom some 210 received two doses of AZD1222 and about 26 received two doses of the MenACWY control vaccine. Trial participants were enrolled by age into 18-55, 56-69 and 70-plus year subgroups, with around 140, 26 and 57 TCR-sequenced participants respectively. Broader findings and caveats from the paper: The whole spike protein was spanned by vaccine-associated CD4 TCRs, and dominant responses were seen in regions 160-218 and 743-854. Conclusions about previously exposed vaccinees are limited, since just five or six AZD1222 recipients were seropositive for SARS-CoV-2 at baseline. Epitopes outside the regions mutated in the B.1.351 and B.1.1.7 variants were reportedly recognized by nearly half of the unique spike-specific TCRs. In the small 56-69-year group, the increase in depth fell short of significance, most likely because of low power. After two AZD1222 doses, spike-specific TCR breadth and depth were significantly higher than at day 0 and than in MenACWY recipients. Because no day 14 peak-response samples were available, repertoires were characterized only after the peak T cell response. Participants were mostly white British and included more females than males, and it was suggested by the authors that clonal diversity may have been underestimated.

Points on this clone: Its specific antigen is unknown. No much larger clone exists at a distance of one base, and base qualities are not known.

CDR1 and CDR2 were assigned from the germline V gene (reference sequence) as SEHNR and FQNEAQ. The CDR3 starts with the cysteine, ends with the phenylalanine, and has 16 residues. This entry keeps only the CDR3 DNA: 48 bases, framed from base 1. Compared with germline, V lacks 6 bases and J lacks 5 bases; bases without a gene match: 12. What this sample's time point label stands for: baseline before first vaccination. This specimen's treatment or condition label, interpreted: meningococcal conjugate vaccine given as trial control. Vaccinee samples were obtained from the UK trials COV001 and COV002, which included a single-blind randomized controlled phase 2/3 trial of AZD1222 (ChAdOx1 nCoV-19) in healthy adults. For TCRbeta chain sequencing, PBMC samples from trial participants were taken at day 0 and at day 28 after the second dose. The CDR3 regions of human TCRbeta chains were analyzed by immunosequencing. The authors' analysis ran thus. Repertoire TCRs were matched against a reference library of SARS-CoV-2-specific TCRs generated with the MIRA antigen-specificity platform. Breadth meant the fraction of unique TCRs that were SARS-CoV-2-associated, whereas depth meant the fraction of total T cells that were SARS-CoV-2-associated. Using the MIRA data, every spike-specific TCR was mapped to the spike region that the TCR reacted to and assigned to either a CD4 or a CD8 class. Log10-transformed breadth and depth values were compared by one-way ANOVA with Sidak's multiple comparisons tests. TCRdb holds this immuneACCESS table with in-frame rearrangements only. Some clones are missing; in checked studies, unresolved V genes explain under half, and the rest has no known cause. The V and J calls and the clone size are those of that table, but D and trimming were determined from the DNA. Recorded for this sample are about 150,000 clones; around 86% of them occurred a single time. 3.5% to 5% of the sample is taken by the ten largest.

The clonotype originates from an adult in good health. The sequence joins TRBV7-9 to TRBJ2-1, and 8 junction bases match TRBD1. Source: peripheral blood, taken on day 0 of MenACWY control vaccination. The DNA sequence is as follows: TGTGCCAGCAGAAATCCGGGACAGGCCTACCACAATGAGCAGTTCTTC. Its protein is CASRNPGQAYHNEQFF.